This is a list of T cell receptor beta chains from one sample in a study of T cell changes during pregnancy in multiple sclerosis. Profiled with immunoSEQ multiplex PCR; TCRdb holds only in-frame clones, not every one. Of about 97,000 clones in the sample, 90% were seen once. Sequenced material: peripheral blood, taken in the second trimester of pregnancy. The receptors were gathered from a female donor in good health, enrolled as a control in a pregnancy study. Both conserved end residues are part of each CDR3. D genes are given only for firm matches. Rows give clone size only sometimes, using once, few, many, or a class for an expanded clone.

d_call	clone_size	v_call	j_call	cdr3_aa	cdr3_nt
.	.	TRBV18	TRBJ1-1	CASSPGHLMNTEAFF	TGTGCCAGCTCACCGGGACACCTGATGAACACTGAAGCTTTCTTT
TRBD2	.	TRBV14	TRBJ2-1	CASSQRLAGMNNEQFF	TGTGCCAGCAGCCAACGTCTAGCGGGAATGAATAATGAGCAGTTCTTC
.	.	TRBV14	TRBJ1-4	CASSLLWGATNEKLFF	TGTGCCAGCAGCCTCCTCTGGGGGGCAACTAATGAAAAACTGTTTTTT
.	.	TRBV4-1	TRBJ2-2	CASSRRSGNTGELFF	TGCGCCAGCAGCCGCCGGTCGGGGAACACCGGGGAGCTGTTTTTT
.	.	TRBV6-5	TRBJ1-3	CASSYEGHLSGNTIYF	TGTGCCAGCAGTTACGAGGGACACCTCTCTGGAAACACCATATATTTT
TRBD1	.	TRBV4-1	TRBJ1-4	CASSHTTGANEKLFF	TGCGCCAGCAGCCATACGACAGGGGCTAATGAAAAACTGTTTTTT
TRBD1	once	TRBV19	TRBJ1-2	CATADRVDYGYTF	TGTGCCACAGCGGACAGGGTCGACTATGGCTACACCTTC
.	.	TRBV5-1	TRBJ2-1	CASSLDVGAQNGGEQFF	TGCGCCAGCAGCTTGGACGTTGGGGCACAGAACGGTGGTGAGCAGTTCTTC
TRBD1	.	TRBV7-2	TRBJ1-5	CASSPRGSQPQHF	TGTGCCAGCAGCCCCAGGGGGTCTCAGCCCCAGCATTTT
.	.	TRBV6-1	TRBJ1-2	CASTSGGTVYGYTF	TGTGCCAGCACTTCAGGCGGGACGGTTTATGGCTACACCTTC
TRBD1	.	TRBV5-4	TRBJ1-6	CASSFTWTGIGDTLHF	TGTGCCAGCAGCTTCACCTGGACAGGGATAGGGGATACCCTCCACTTT
TRBD2	.	TRBV4-3	TRBJ2-1	CASSRAGVVLNEQFF	TGCGCCAGCAGCCGAGCGGGAGTCGTTCTCAATGAGCAGTTCTTC
TRBD1	once	TRBV2	TRBJ2-7	CASSRDRGYEQYF	TGTGCCAGCAGCCGGGACAGGGGCTACGAGCAGTACTTC
TRBD1	.	TRBV7-6	TRBJ2-7	CASSSGQGSTYEQYF	TGTGCCAGCAGCTCCGGACAGGGGAGTACCTACGAGCAGTACTTC
TRBD2	.	TRBV5-4	TRBJ2-1	CASSLELAANNEQFF	TGTGCCAGCAGCTTGGAACTAGCGGCTAACAATGAGCAGTTCTTC
TRBD1	once	TRBV18	TRBJ1-1	CASSPLGQGRGWAVTEAFF	TGTGCCAGCTCACCATTGGGACAGGGACGAGGATGGGCGGTCACTGAAGCTTTCTTT